Sequencing of this T cell receptor beta chain was carried out in a study of identical twins. Study outcomes and limitations: Analyses based on zero insertions could be partly confounded by invariant MAIT and iNKT cells. When twins shared out-of-frame alpha sequences, those sequences had excess low generation probability.

A single record per CDR3 protein comes from TCRdb applying MiXCR to the 5' RACE reads. The table shows about 700,000 distinct CDR3 sequences, with approximately 6.1% occurring only once. Only healthy Caucasians were enrolled as donors. This CDR3 spans 19 amino acids. Trimming took 2 bases from V and 2 from J, leaving 21 bases between them. CDR1 and CDR2 (germline): MNHEY, SMNVEV (reference sequence). With regard to this clonotype: Its antigen is not known.

Sequencing used naive T cells sorted from blood. The genes are TRBV27 and TRBJ2-2, with D possibly TRBD2 on 6 matching bases. This clonotype was sampled from a man aged 18 to 29 in good health. CDR3 sequence: CASSLLKWRGRLNTGELFF. CDR3 DNA sequence: TGTGCCAGCAGTTTACTGAAATGGAGAGGGAGGCTAAACACCGGGGAGCTGTTTTTT.